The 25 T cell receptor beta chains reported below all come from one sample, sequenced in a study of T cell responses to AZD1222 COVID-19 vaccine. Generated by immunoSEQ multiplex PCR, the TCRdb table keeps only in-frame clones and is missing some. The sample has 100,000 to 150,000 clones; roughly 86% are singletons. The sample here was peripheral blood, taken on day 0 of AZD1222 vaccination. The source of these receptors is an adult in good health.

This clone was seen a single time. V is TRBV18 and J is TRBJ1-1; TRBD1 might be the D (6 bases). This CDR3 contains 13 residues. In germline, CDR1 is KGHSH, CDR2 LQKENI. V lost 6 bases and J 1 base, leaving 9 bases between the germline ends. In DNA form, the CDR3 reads TGTGCCAGCTCGTCGGGACAGAACACTGAAGCTTTCTTT. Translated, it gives CASSSGQNTEAFF.

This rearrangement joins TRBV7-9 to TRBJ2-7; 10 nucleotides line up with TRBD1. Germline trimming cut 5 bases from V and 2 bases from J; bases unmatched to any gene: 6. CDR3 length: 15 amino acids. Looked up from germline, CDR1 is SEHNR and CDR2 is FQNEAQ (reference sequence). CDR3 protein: CASSAAGTGAYEQYF. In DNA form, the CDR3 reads TGTGCCAGCAGCGCCGCCGGGACAGGGGCCTACGAGCAGTACTTC.

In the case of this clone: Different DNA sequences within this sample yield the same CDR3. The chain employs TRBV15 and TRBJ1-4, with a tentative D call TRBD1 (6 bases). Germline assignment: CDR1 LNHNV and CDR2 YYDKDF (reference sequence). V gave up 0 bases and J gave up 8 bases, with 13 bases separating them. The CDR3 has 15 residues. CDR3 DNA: TGTGCCACCAGCAGAGATCGAGCCAGGGGAGAAAAACTGTTTTTT. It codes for CATSRDRARGEKLFF.

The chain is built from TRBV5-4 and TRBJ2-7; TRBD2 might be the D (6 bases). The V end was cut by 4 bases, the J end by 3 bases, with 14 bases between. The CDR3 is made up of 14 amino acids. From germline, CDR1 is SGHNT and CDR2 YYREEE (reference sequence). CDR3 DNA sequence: TGTGCCAGCAGCCCGGAACGGGGGTACTACGAGCAGTACTTC. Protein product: CASSPERGYYEQYF.

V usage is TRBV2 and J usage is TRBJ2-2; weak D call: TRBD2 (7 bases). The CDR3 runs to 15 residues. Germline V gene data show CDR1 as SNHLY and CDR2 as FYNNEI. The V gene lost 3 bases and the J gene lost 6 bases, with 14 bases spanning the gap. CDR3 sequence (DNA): TGTGCCAGCAGTGAGGGGGGGCTAGCTGCCGGGGAGCTGTTTTTT. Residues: CASSEGGLAAGELFF.

CDR3 bases: TGCGCCAGCAGCCCGGGACAGGCATCCTACGAGCAGTACTTC. It is translated as CASSPGQASYEQYF. The chain uses TRBV4-1 and TRBJ2-7, with 8 bases matching TRBD1. The CDR3 length is 14 residues. The V segment lost 4 bases and the J segment 1 base; nucleotides outside the gene matches: 3. Germline assignment: CDR1 MGHRA and CDR2 YSYEKL.

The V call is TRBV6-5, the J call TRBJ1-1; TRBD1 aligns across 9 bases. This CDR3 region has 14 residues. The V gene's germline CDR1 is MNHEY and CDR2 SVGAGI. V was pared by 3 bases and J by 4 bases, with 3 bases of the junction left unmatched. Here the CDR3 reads CASSYKTGGTEAFF. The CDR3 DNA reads TGTGCCAGCAGTTATAAGACAGGGGGCACTGAAGCTTTCTTT.

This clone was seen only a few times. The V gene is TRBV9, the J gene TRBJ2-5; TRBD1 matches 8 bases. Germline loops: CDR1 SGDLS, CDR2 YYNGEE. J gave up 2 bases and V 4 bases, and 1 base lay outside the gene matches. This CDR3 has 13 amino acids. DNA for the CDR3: TGTGCCAGCAGCTGGACAGGGCAAGAGACCCAGTACTTC. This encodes CASSWTGQETQYF. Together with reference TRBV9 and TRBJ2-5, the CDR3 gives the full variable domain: DSGVTQTPKHLITATGQRVTLRCSPRSGDLSVYWYQQSLDQGLQFLIQYYNGEERAKGNILERFSAQQFPDLHSELNLSSLELGDSALYFCASSWTGQETQYFGPGTRLLVL.

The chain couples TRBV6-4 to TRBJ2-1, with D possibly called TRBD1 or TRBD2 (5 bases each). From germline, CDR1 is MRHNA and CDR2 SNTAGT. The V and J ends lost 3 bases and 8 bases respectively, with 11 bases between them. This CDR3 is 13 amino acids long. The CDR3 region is CASSERGEHEQFF. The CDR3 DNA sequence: TGTGCCAGCAGTGAAAGAGGGGAGCATGAGCAGTTCTTC.

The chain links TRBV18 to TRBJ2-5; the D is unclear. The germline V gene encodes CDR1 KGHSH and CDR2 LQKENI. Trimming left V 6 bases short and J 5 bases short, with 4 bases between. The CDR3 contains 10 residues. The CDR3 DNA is TGTGCCAGCTCGGGGGAGACCCAGTACTTC. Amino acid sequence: CASSGETQYF.

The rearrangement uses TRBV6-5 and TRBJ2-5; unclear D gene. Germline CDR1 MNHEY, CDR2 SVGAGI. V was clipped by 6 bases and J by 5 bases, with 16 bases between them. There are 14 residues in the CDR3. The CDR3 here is CASSLGSGWETQYF. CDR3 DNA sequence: TGTGCCAGCAGCCTTGGCTCCGGGTGGGAGACCCAGTACTTC.

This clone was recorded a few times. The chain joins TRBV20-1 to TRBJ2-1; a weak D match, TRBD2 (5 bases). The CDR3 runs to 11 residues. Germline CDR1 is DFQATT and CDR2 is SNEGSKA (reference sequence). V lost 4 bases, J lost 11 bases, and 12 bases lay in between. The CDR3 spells CSAKTGNKQFF. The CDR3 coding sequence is TGCAGTGCTAAAACCGGGAACAAGCAGTTCTTC.

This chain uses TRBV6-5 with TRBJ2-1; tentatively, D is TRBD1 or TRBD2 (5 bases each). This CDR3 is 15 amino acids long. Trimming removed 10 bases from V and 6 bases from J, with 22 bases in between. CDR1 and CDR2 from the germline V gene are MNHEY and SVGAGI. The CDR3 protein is CATKRGRAEVNEQFF. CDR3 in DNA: TGTGCCACCAAACGGGGACGGGCAGAGGTCAATGAGCAGTTCTTC.

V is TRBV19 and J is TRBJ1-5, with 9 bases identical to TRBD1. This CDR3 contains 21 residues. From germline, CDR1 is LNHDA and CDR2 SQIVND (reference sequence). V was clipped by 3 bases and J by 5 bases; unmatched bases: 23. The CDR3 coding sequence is TGTGCCAGTAGTATGATCCCCGGGACAGGGTCGACGGCCTGGGTCCATCAGCCCCAGCATTTT. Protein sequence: CASSMIPGTGSTAWVHQPQHF.

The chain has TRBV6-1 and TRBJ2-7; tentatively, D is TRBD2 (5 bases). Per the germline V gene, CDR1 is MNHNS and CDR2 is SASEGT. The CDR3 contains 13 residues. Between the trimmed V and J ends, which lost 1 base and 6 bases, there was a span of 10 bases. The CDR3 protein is CASSEVEALEQYF. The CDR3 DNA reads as TGTGCCAGCAGTGAAGTGGAGGCCCTCGAGCAGTACTTC.

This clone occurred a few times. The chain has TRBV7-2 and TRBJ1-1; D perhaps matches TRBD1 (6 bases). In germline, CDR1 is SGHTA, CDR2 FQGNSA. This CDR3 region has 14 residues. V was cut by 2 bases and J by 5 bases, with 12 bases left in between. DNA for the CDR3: TGTGCCAGCAGCTTAATGCAGGGGAAGACTGAAGCTTTCTTT. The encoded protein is CASSLMQGKTEAFF.

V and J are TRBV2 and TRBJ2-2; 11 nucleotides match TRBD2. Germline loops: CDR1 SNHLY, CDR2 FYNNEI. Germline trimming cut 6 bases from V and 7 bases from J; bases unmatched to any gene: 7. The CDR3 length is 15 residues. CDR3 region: CASRIAGGPDGELFF. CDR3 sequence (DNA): TGTGCCAGCAGAATAGCGGGGGGGCCCGACGGGGAGCTGTTTTTT.

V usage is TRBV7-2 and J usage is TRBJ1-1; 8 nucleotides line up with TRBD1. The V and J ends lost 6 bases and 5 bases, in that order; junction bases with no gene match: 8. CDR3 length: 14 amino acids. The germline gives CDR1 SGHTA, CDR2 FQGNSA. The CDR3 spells CASSNTGGITEAFF. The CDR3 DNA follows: TGTGCCAGCAGTAACACAGGGGGTATAACTGAAGCTTTCTTT. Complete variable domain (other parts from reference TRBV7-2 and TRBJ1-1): GAGVSQSPSNKVTEKGKDVELRCDPISGHTALYWYRQSLGQGLEFLIYFQGNSAPDKSGLPSDRFSAERTGGSVSTLTIQRTQQEDSAVYLCASSNTGGITEAFFGQGTRLTVV.

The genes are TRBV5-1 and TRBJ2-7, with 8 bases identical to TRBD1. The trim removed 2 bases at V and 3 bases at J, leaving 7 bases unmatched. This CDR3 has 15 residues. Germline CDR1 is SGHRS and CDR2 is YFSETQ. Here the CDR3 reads CASSFGGQGRYEQYF. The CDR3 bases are TGCGCCAGCAGCTTCGGAGGACAGGGCCGCTACGAGCAGTACTTC.

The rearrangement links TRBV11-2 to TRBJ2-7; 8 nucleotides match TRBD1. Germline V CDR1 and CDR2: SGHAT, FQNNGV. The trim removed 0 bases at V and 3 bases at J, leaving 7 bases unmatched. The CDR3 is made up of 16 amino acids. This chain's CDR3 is CASSLEVQGGFYEQYF. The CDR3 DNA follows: TGTGCCAGCAGCTTAGAGGTACAGGGGGGCTTCTACGAGCAGTACTTC.

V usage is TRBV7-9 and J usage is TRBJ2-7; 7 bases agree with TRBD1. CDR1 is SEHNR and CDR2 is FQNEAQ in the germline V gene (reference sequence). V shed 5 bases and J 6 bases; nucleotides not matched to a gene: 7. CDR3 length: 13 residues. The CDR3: CASSAQTGREQYF. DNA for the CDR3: TGTGCCAGCAGCGCTCAGACAGGGCGCGAGCAGTACTTC.

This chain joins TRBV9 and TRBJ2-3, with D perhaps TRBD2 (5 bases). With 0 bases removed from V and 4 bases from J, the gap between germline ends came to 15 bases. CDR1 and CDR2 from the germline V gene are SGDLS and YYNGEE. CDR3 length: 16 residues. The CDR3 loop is CASSVGVDGNSDTQYF. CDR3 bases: TGTGCCAGCAGCGTAGGGGTCGACGGGAACTCAGATACGCAGTATTTT.

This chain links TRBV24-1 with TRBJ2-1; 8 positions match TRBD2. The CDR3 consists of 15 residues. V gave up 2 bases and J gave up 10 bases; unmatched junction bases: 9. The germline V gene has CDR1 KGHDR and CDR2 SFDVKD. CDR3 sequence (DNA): TGTGCCACCAGTGATTCGGGGGGGCTCATTCTAGAGCAGTTCTTC. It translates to CATSDSGGLILEQFF.

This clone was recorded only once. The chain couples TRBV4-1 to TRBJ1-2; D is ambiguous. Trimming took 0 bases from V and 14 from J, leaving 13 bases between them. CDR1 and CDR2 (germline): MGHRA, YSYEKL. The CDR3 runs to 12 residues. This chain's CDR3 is CASSQDSTEVTF. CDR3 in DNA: TGCGCCAGCAGCCAAGATTCGACTGAGGTAACCTTC.

Here the CDR3 reads CASSVDPGKNTEAFF. The CDR3 DNA reads as TGTGCCAGCAGCGTAGATCCAGGGAAGAACACTGAAGCTTTCTTT. The rearrangement joins TRBV9 to TRBJ1-1, with D maybe TRBD1 (5 bases). This CDR3 contains 15 residues. Germline-derived CDR1 and CDR2 are SGDLS and YYNGEE. Trimming shortened V by 0 bases and J by 1 base, and 10 bases separated the two germline ends.